The 26 T cell receptor beta chains reported below all come from one sample, sequenced in a study of CD8 T cells in Susac syndrome. Reverse transcription of about 0.45 to 1 ug RNA was performed with random hexamers. Each CDR3 protein is one row after TCRdb ran MiXCR on the immunoSEQ multiplex PCR reads. Of about 210,000 distinct CDR3 sequences in the sample, roughly 92% were seen once. The sequenced material came from CD4+ T cells from PBMCs. The source of these receptors is a human donor in good health.

The V gene is TRBV20-1, the J gene TRBJ1-3; D gene ambiguous. V was clipped by 5 bases and J by 0 bases, with 8 bases between them. CDR1 DFQATT and CDR2 SNEGSKA come from the germline V gene (reference sequence). The CDR3 covers 13 residues. CDR3 residues: CSAWMTSGNTIYF. As DNA, the CDR3 is TGCAGTGCTTGGATGACCTCTGGAAACACCATATATTTT.

The chain carries TRBV19 and TRBJ1-5, with a tentative D call TRBD1 (5 bases). V was cut by 3 bases and J by 5 bases, with 20 bases left in between. CDR1 and CDR2 (germline): LNHDA, SQIVND (reference sequence). The CDR3 is 17 amino acids. CDR3 loop: CASSMLRQTGWYQPQHF. DNA of the CDR3: TGTGCCAGTAGTATGTTGAGACAGACCGGTTGGTATCAGCCCCAGCATTTT. Supplemented by reference TRBV19 and TRBJ1-5, the full variable domain reads DGGITQSPKYLFRKEGQNVTLSCEQNLNHDAMYWYRQDPGQGLRLIYYSQIVNDFQKGDIAEGYSVSREKKESFPLTVTSAQKNPTAFYLCASSMLRQTGWYQPQHFGDGTRLSIL.

This chain uses TRBV10-3 with TRBJ1-2; D possibly corresponds to TRBD1 (5 bases). The CDR3 consists of 12 residues. The ends were cut back, 2 bases at V and 9 bases at J, with 10 bases in the middle. Germline lookup yields CDR1 ENHRY and CDR2 SYGVKD. CDR3 residues: CAISEAAGRYTF. CDR3 nucleotides: TGTGCCATCAGTGAGGCGGCAGGGCGCTACACCTTC.

V is TRBV19 and J is TRBJ2-1, with D possibly TRBD1 on 6 matching bases. Trimming took 5 bases from V and 8 from J, leaving 19 bases between them. CDR1 LNHDA and CDR2 SQIVND come from the germline V gene (reference sequence). This CDR3 has 15 amino acids. The CDR3 DNA reads TGTGCCAGTAGTCCTAGGGGGACGTTTCTGGATGAGCAGTTCTTC. Protein product: CASSPRGTFLDEQFF.

The chain has TRBV5-1 and TRBJ1-1, with a tentative D call TRBD1 (6 bases). V was trimmed by 0 bases and J by 4 bases, leaving 16 bases between them. Germline CDR1 reads SGHRS; CDR2 reads YFSETQ. The CDR3 extends over 16 amino acids. The CDR3 sequence is CASSLGGGVDRTEAFF. The CDR3 DNA sequence: TGCGCCAGCAGCTTGGGAGGGGGGGTGGATCGCACTGAAGCTTTCTTT.

This rearrangement joins TRBV20-1 to TRBJ2-5; 8 nucleotides match TRBD1. The CDR3 loop spans 13 amino acids. J was trimmed by 5 bases and V by 5 bases; bases with no gene match: 7. The germline gives CDR1 DFQATT, CDR2 SNEGSKA (reference sequence). The DNA for the CDR3 is TGCAGTGCTGGCAGGGGGCGGCGGGAGACCCAGTACTTC. This gives the protein CSAGRGRRETQYF.

The chain employs TRBV30 and TRBJ1-2; D ambiguous. The CDR3 is made up of 12 amino acids. Trimming removed 5 bases from V and 8 bases from J, with 15 bases in between. The germline CDR1 and CDR2 sequences are GTSNPN and SVGIG (reference sequence). CDR3 protein: CAWFRPLRGYTF. DNA of the CDR3: TGTGCCTGGTTCCGACCCCTACGGGGCTACACCTTC.

This chain uses TRBV2 with TRBJ2-5; 8 bases are shared with TRBD2. The CDR3 totals 15 residues. V dropped 6 bases and J dropped 4; count of bases not matched to a gene: 10. The germline gives CDR1 SNHLY, CDR2 FYNNEI. The CDR3 reads CASRTQGLDRETQYF. CDR3 nucleotides: TGTGCCAGCAGGACGCAGGGACTAGATCGAGAGACCCAGTACTTC.

The genes are TRBV29-1 and TRBJ1-2; the D gene is possibly TRBD1 (6 bases). CDR1 is SQVTM and CDR2 is ANQGSEA in the germline V gene. The V end was cut by 5 bases, the J end by 4 bases, with 8 bases between. The length of the CDR3 is 11 residues. CDR3 in DNA: TGCAGCGTTCTAGGGGGCTATGGCTACACCTTC. Translated, it gives CSVLGGYGYTF. The whole variable domain, filled in from reference TRBV29-1 and TRBJ1-2, reads SAVISQKPSRDICQRGTSLTIQCQVDSQVTMMFWYRQQPGQSLTLIATANQGSEATYESGFVIDKFPISRPNLTFSTLTVSNMSPEDSSIYLCSVLGGYGYTFGSGTRLTVV.

The CDR3 DNA reads TGTGCCAGCAGTCCCTATATCGGGGGATATGGCTACACCTTC. This gives the protein CASSPYIGGYGYTF. The chain joins TRBV6-5 to TRBJ1-2; the D gene is possibly TRBD1 (5 bases). CDR1 and CDR2 from the germline V gene are MNHEY and SVGAGI. The CDR3 consists of 14 residues. The germline V and J ends were trimmed by 5 bases and 5 bases, with 15 bases remaining between them.

Only a few counts were recorded for this clonotype. The chain carries TRBV7-2 and TRBJ2-2; unclear D gene. This CDR3 has 13 residues. Trimming left V 3 bases short and J 1 base short, with 3 bases between. In germline, CDR1 is SGHTA, CDR2 FQGNSA. CDR3 sequence reads: CASSFGNTGELFF. The CDR3 DNA is TGTGCCAGCAGCTTTGGGAACACCGGGGAGCTGTTTTTT.

CDR3 sequence: CASSPTGYGYTF. For the CDR3, the DNA is TGTGCCAGCAGTCCCACAGGGTATGGCTACACCTTC. The chain has TRBV6-5 and TRBJ1-2; perhaps TRBD1 as D (6 bases). The CDR3 covers 12 residues. Looked up from germline, CDR1 is MNHEY and CDR2 is SVGAGI. V was pared by 5 bases and J by 5 bases, with 9 bases between.

V is TRBV3-1 and J is TRBJ1-2; the match to TRBD1 covers 7 bases. The CDR3 has 14 residues. The germline V gene encodes CDR1 LGHDT and CDR2 YNNKEL (reference sequence). The J segment lost 9 bases and the V segment lost 4 bases, leaving 11 bases of the junction unmatched. The CDR3: CASSRRTDRERYTF. The CDR3 DNA is TGTGCCAGCAGCCGTCGAACCGACAGGGAGCGCTACACCTTC. Filled out from reference TRBV3-1 and TRBJ1-2, the complete variable domain reads DTAVSQTPKYLVTQMGNDKSIKCEQNLGHDTMYWYKQDSKKFLKIMFSYNNKELIINETVPNRFSPKSPDKAHLNLHINSLELGDSAVYFCASSRRTDRERYTFGSGTRLTVV.

The V gene is TRBV6-2 or TRBV6-3, the J gene TRBJ1-6; TRBD1 might be the D (6 bases). The CDR3 runs to 17 residues. CDR1 and CDR2 (germline): MNHEY, SVGEGT. Trimming pared 2 bases from V and 7 bases from J, leaving 18 bases between. CDR3 region: CASSYVGGASPNSPLHF. The CDR3 DNA reads as TGTGCCAGCAGTTACGTCGGGGGCGCCTCCCCCAATTCACCCCTCCACTTT.

Only a few counts were recorded for this clonotype. The chain links TRBV4-1 to TRBJ2-7; 9 nucleotides match TRBD1. Germline CDR1 reads MGHRA; CDR2 reads YSYEKL. The CDR3 has 13 residues. Trimming at V came to 3 bases and at J to 3 bases, leaving 0 bases not matched to a gene. The CDR3 DNA is TGCGCCAGCAGCCAGACAGGGGGCTACGAGCAGTACTTC. As protein: CASSQTGGYEQYF.

V is TRBV20-1 and J is TRBJ1-6; D gene uncertain. This CDR3 contains 16 residues. V dropped 2 bases and J dropped 7 bases, with 18 bases sitting between them. In germline, CDR1 is DFQATT, CDR2 SNEGSKA (reference sequence). The CDR3 loop reads CSARRVRGPTNSPLHF. DNA of the CDR3: TGCAGTGCTAGACGCGTGAGAGGGCCCACCAATTCACCCCTCCACTTT.

The chain carries TRBV20-1 and TRBJ2-3; tentative D call: TRBD2 (6 bases). Germline V lookup: CDR1 DFQATT, CDR2 SNEGSKA (reference sequence). Deletions cut 6 bases from V and 6 bases from J, with 16 bases between. The CDR3 spans 13 residues. The CDR3 here is CSAPGTALDTQYF. CDR3 nucleotides: TGCAGTGCCCCCGGGACTGCCCTTGATACGCAGTATTTT.

The V call is TRBV5-4, the J call TRBJ1-1, with D unresolved. The germline gives CDR1 SGHNT, CDR2 YYREEE (reference sequence). This CDR3 spans 14 amino acids. Trimming took 5 bases from V and 1 from J, leaving 12 bases between them. CDR3 DNA sequence: TGTGCCAGCAGTCGATCCCCGGGGAACACTGAAGCTTTCTTT. Its protein is CASSRSPGNTEAFF.

The J gene is TRBJ2-2, the V gene TRBV11-2; 8 bases align to TRBD1. The CDR3 runs 16 residues. V lost 2 bases to trimming and J lost 7 bases; unmatched junction nucleotides: 9. Germline-derived CDR1 and CDR2 are SGHAT and FQNNGV. The CDR3 loop reads CASSLNPGGAGGELFF. The CDR3 coding sequence is TGTGCCAGCAGCTTAAATCCAGGGGGCGCCGGCGGGGAGCTGTTTTTT.

The CDR3, as DNA: TGTGCCAGCAAGGCCGGCTCCTACATCACCTACGAGCAGTACGTC. This codes for CASKAGSYITYEQYV. V is TRBV6-1 and J is TRBJ2-7; no reliable D call. This CDR3 spans 15 amino acids. The ends were cut back, 7 bases at V and 2 bases at J, with 18 bases in the middle. CDR1 and CDR2 (germline): MNHNS, SASEGT.

This clonotype was counted between two and nine times. The chain links TRBV20-1 to TRBJ1-2, with a tentative D call TRBD1 (6 bases). This CDR3 has 14 residues. Per germline, CDR1 DFQATT and CDR2 SNEGSKA (reference sequence). V lost 1 base and J 8 bases, leaving 17 bases between the germline ends. CDR3 nucleotides: TGCAGTGCTAGAGCTCTCCCAGGGGCTGAGGGCTACACCTTC. Translating gives CSARALPGAEGYTF.

The rearrangement uses TRBV6-5 and TRBJ2-2, with TRBD2 identical over 11 bases. J lost 7 bases, V lost 6 bases, and 4 bases had no gene match. Germline CDR1 is MNHEY and CDR2 is SVGAGI. This CDR3 is built from 14 residues. The DNA for the CDR3 is TGTGCCAGCAGGCCCGGACTAGCGGGCGGGGAGCTGTTTTTT. This codes for CASRPGLAGGELFF.

For this clonotype: An end of the junction does not agree with germline; a read error may underlie this. The chain joins TRBV20-1 to TRBJ1-1; TRBD1 matches at 10 bases. The length of the CDR3 is 12 residues. Per the germline V gene, CDR1 is DFQATT and CDR2 is SNEGSKA (reference sequence). The CDR3: CSARQGATVAFF. CDR3 coding DNA: TGCAGTGCCAGACAGGGGGCGACTGTAGCTTTCTTT.

The genes are TRBV14 and TRBJ1-2; D possibly corresponds to TRBD1 (6 bases). Between the trimmed V and J ends, which lost 0 bases and 4 bases, there was a span of 21 bases. CDR1 is SGHDN, CDR2 FVKESK, per germline. This CDR3 has 18 amino acids. CDR3 bases: TGTGCCAGCAGCCAAGATGGGCGGGCCTTGGACAGCCGCTATGGCTACACCTTC. This codes for CASSQDGRALDSRYGYTF.

The chain recombines TRBV27 with TRBJ1-4, with D perhaps TRBD1 (6 bases). Trimming removed 8 bases at V and 5 bases at J, with 18 bases between. Germline V gene data show CDR1 as MNHEY and CDR2 as SMNVEV (reference sequence). This CDR3 is built from 15 residues. CDR3 in amino acids: CASSKGLDRNEKLFF. The CDR3, as DNA: TGTGCCAGCTCCAAGGGGCTGGACAGAAATGAAAAACTGTTTTTT.

The chain recombines TRBV18 with TRBJ1-3, with D possibly being TRBD1 (5 bases). Germline-derived CDR1 and CDR2 are KGHSH and LQKENI. Between the trimmed V and J ends, which lost 3 bases and 4 bases, there was a span of 13 bases. CDR3 length equals 15 residues. CDR3 region: CASSPEKGAGNTIYF. The CDR3 DNA follows: TGTGCCAGCTCACCGGAGAAAGGGGCGGGAAACACCATATATTTT. Full variable domain (remainder filled in from reference TRBV18 and TRBJ1-3): NAGVMQNPRHLVRRRGQEARLRCSPMKGHSHVYWYRQLPEEGLKFMVYLQKENIIDESGMPKERFSAEFPKEGPSILRIQQVVRGDSAAYFCASSPEKGAGNTIYFGEGSWLTVV.